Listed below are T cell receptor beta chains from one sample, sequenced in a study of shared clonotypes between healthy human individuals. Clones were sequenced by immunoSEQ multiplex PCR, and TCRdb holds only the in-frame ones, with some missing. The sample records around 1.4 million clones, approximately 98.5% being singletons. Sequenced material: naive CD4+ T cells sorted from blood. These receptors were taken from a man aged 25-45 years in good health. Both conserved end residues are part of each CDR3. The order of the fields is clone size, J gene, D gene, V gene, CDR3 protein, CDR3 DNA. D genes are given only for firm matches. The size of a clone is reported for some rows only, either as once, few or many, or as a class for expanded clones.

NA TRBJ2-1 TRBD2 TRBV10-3 CAISGFGGSMDEQFF TGTGCCATCAGTGGATTCGGCGGGAGTATGGATGAGCAGTTCTTC
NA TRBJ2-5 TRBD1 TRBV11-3 CASSSGTEHKETQYF TGTGCCAGCAGCTCCGGGACAGAGCATAAAGAGACCCAGTACTTC
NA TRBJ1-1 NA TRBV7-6 CASSPWPGQNKGTEAFF TGTGCCAGCAGCCCGTGGCCAGGACAGAACAAGGGCACTGAAGCTTTCTTT
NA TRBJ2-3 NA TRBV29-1 CSVRRDLTDTQYF TGCAGCGTTCGCCGGGACTTAACAGATACGCAGTATTTT
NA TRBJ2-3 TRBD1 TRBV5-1 CASRTGQGDTDTQYF TGCGCCAGCAGGACGGGACAGGGTGACACAGATACGCAGTATTTT
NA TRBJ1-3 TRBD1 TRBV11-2 CASSHPGQRPVTGNTIYF TGTGCCAGCAGCCACCCGGGACAGAGACCCGTCACTGGAAACACCATATATTTT
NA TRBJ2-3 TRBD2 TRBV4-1 CASPRGPAGGPDTQYF TGCGCCAGCCCCCGGGGGCCAGCGGGAGGGCCGGATACGCAGTATTTT
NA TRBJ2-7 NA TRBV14 CASSRDRAYEQYF TGTGCCAGCAGCCGGGACCGAGCCTACGAGCAGTACTTC
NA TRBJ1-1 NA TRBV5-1 CASSLGVGMNTEAFF TGCGCCAGCAGCTTGGGGGTGGGGATGAACACTGAAGCTTTCTTT
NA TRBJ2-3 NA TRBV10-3 CAIRTRGGGTDTQYF TGTGCCATCCGAACCCGCGGAGGGGGCACAGATACGCAGTATTTT
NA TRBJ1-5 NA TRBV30 CAWSQGFGSNQPQHF TGTGCCTGGAGCCAGGGGTTCGGGAGCAATCAGCCCCAGCATTTT
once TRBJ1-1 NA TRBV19 CASSKVQMNTEAFF TGTGCCAGTAGTAAGGTCCAGATGAACACTGAAGCTTTCTTT
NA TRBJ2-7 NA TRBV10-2 CASRAQDLNEQYF TGCGCCAGCAGAGCACAGGATTTGAACGAGCAGTACTTC
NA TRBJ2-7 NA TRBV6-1 CASSDTGSSYEQYF TGTGCCAGCAGTGACACGGGCAGCTCCTACGAGCAGTACTTC
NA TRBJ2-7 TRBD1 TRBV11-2 CASSLFYRGFDEQYF TGTGCCAGCAGCTTATTTTACAGGGGCTTTGACGAGCAGTACTTC
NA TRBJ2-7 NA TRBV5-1 CASSLVPGPHEQYF TGCGCCAGCAGCTTGGTCCCAGGACCTCACGAGCAGTACTTC
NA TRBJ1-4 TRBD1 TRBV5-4 CASSLVWVDRGNEKLFF TGTGCCAGCAGCTTGGTCTGGGTGGACAGGGGAAACGAAAAACTGTTTTTT
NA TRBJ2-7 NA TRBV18 CASSLRQEINEQYF TGTGCCAGCTCACTTAGACAGGAGATTAACGAGCAGTACTTC
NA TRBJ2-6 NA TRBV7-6 CASSSGLVSSGANVLTF TGTGCCAGCAGCTCGGGACTCGTAAGCTCTGGGGCCAACGTCCTGACTTTC
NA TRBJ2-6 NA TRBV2 CASSPHDSGANVLTF TGTGCCAGCAGTCCACACGACTCTGGGGCCAACGTCCTGACTTTC
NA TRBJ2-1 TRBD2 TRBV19 CASSIWQGLADNEQFF TGTGCCAGTAGTATTTGGCAGGGACTAGCGGACAATGAGCAGTTCTTC
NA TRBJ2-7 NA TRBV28 CASRRSAIHSYEQYF TGTGCCAGCAGGAGGTCCGCGATTCACTCCTACGAGCAGTACTTC
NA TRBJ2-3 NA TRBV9 CASSVEAGGADTQYF TGTGCCAGCAGCGTAGAGGCAGGGGGGGCAGATACGCAGTATTTT
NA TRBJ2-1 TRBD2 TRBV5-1 CASSLEPSGPYNEQFF TGCGCCAGCAGCTTGGAGCCTAGCGGGCCTTACAATGAGCAGTTCTTC
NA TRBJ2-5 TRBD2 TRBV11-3 CASSSGLAGRRETQYF TGTGCCAGCAGCTCCGGACTAGCGGGAAGGAGGGAGACCCAGTACTTC
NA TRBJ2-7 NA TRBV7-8 CASSLGPAGSSYEQYF TGTGCCAGCAGCTTAGGCCCGGCGGGGAGCTCCTACGAGCAGTACTTC
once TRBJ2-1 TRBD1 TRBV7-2 CASSGQGRNEQFF TGTGCCAGCAGCGGACAGGGAAGGAATGAGCAGTTCTTC
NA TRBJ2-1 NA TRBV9 CASSVAKDRYNEQFF TGTGCCAGCAGCGTAGCCAAAGACAGGTACAATGAGCAGTTCTTC
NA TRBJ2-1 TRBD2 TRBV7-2 CASSLVGTSGRDEQFF TGTGCCAGCAGCTTAGTCGGGACTAGCGGGAGGGATGAGCAGTTCTTC
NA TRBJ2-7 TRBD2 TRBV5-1 CASSTSGRAVYEQYF TGCGCCAGCAGCACGAGCGGGAGGGCCGTCTACGAGCAGTACTTC
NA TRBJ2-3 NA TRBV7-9 CASSFDLGADTQYF TGTGCCAGCAGCTTTGATCTGGGGGCAGATACGCAGTATTTT
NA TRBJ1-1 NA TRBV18 CASSHLDKNTEAFF TGTGCCAGCTCACACCTCGACAAGAACACTGAAGCTTTCTTT
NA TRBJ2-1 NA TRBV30 CAWSSLPHEQFF TGTGCCTGGAGTAGCCTTCCGCATGAGCAGTTCTTC
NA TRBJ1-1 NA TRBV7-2 CASTTPLNTEAFF TGTGCCAGCACCACCCCGTTGAACACTGAAGCTTTCTTT
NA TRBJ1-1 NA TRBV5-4 CASSLERPGTEAFF TGTGCCAGCAGCTTGGAGCGGCCGGGCACTGAAGCTTTCTTT
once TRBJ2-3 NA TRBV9 CASSVGSARSTDTQYF TGTGCCAGCAGCGTAGGGTCCGCTAGGAGCACAGATACGCAGTATTTT
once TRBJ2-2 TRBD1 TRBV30 CAFGTANTGELFF TGTGCCTTCGGGACAGCTAACACCGGGGAGCTGTTTTTT
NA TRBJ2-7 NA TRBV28 CASRRNRWIEASAYEQYF TGTGCCAGCAGGCGAAACCGATGGATAGAGGCTAGCGCCTACGAGCAGTACTTC
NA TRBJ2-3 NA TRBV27 CASSPSPLLLTDTQYF TGTGCCAGCAGCCCCTCCCCGCTGCTTCTCACAGATACGCAGTATTTT
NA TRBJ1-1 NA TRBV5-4 CASSRDFSRPTEAFF TGTGCCAGCAGCCGGGACTTCTCCCGGCCGACTGAAGCTTTCTTT
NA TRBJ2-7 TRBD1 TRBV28 CASRLDRGKYEQYF TGTGCCAGCAGGCTAGACAGGGGGAAATACGAGCAGTACTTC
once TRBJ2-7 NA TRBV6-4 CARDTYYEQYF TGTGCCAGGGACACATACTACGAGCAGTACTTC
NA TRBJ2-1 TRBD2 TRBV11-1 CASSLGIAGPYNEQFF TGTGCCAGCAGCTTAGGGATAGCGGGGCCCTACAATGAGCAGTTCTTC
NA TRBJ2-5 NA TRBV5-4 CASSLGGSGETQYF TGTGCCAGCAGCTTGGGGGGGTCAGGAGAGACCCAGTACTTC
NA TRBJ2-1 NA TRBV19 CASSTLRDHNEQFF TGTGCCAGTAGTACGCTCCGGGATCACAATGAGCAGTTCTTC
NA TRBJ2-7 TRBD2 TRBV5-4 CASSRSLSGRANEQYF TGTGCCAGCAGCCGCAGCCTTAGCGGGAGGGCCAACGAGCAGTACTTC
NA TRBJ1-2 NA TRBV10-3 CAISEVGGLYGYTF TGTGCCATCAGTGAGGTTGGGGGACTTTATGGCTACACCTTC
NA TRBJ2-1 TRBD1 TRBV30 CAWSPSGGEQFF TGTGCCTGGAGCCCCTCAGGGGGTGAGCAGTTCTTC
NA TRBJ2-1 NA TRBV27 CASSFDVGNEQFF TGTGCCAGCAGTTTCGACGTTGGCAATGAGCAGTTCTTC
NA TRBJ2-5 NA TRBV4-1 CASSQVSLVETQYF TGCGCCAGCAGCCAAGTTAGCCTAGTAGAGACCCAGTACTTC
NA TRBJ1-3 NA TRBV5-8 CASSLVLGPGNTIYF TGTGCCAGCAGCTTGGTGTTAGGGCCAGGAAACACCATATATTTT
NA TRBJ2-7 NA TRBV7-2 CASSLEPAGMYEQYF TGTGCCAGCAGCTTAGAACCAGCAGGGATGTACGAGCAGTACTTC
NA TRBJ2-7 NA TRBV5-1 CASSLGRGKSYEQYF TGCGCCAGCAGCTTGGGGAGGGGGAAATCCTACGAGCAGTACTTC
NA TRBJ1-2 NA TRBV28 CASTDQGLGYGYTF TGTGCCAGCACAGATCAGGGGCTAGGATATGGCTACACCTTC
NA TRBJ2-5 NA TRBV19 CASSTQTPGQIQETQYF TGTGCCAGTAGTACACAAACACCGGGACAAATACAAGAGACCCAGTACTTC